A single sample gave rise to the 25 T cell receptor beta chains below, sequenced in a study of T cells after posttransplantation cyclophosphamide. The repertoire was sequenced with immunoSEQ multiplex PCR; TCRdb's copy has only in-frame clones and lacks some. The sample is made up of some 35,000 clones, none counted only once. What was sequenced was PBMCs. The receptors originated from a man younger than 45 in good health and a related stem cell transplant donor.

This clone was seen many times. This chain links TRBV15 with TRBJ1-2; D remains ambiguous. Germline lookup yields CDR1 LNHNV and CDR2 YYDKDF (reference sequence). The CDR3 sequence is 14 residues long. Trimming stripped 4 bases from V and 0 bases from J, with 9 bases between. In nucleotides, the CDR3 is TGTGCCACCAGCATGGGCCTTTCTAACTATGGCTACACCTTC. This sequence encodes CATSMGLSNYGYTF.

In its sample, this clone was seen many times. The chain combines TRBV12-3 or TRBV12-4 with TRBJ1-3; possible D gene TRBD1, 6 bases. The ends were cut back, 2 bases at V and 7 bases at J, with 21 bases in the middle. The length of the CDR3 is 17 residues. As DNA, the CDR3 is TGTGCCAGCAGTTTAACCCAAACAGGGAGCACCCCCAACACCATATATTTT. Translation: CASSLTQTGSTPNTIYF.

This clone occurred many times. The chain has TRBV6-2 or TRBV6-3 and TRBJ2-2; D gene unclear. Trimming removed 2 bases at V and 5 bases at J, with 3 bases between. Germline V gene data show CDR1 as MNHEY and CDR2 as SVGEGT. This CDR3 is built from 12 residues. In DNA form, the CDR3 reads TGTGCCAGCAGTTACGTAACCGGGGAGCTGTTTTTT. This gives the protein CASSYVTGELFF.

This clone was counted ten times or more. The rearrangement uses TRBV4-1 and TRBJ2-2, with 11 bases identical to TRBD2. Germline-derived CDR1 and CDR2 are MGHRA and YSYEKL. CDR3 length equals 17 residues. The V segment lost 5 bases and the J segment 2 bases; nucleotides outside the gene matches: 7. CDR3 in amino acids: CASSYRTSGSNTGELFF. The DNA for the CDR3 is TGCGCCAGCAGCTACCGGACTAGCGGGTCAAACACCGGGGAGCTGTTTTTT.

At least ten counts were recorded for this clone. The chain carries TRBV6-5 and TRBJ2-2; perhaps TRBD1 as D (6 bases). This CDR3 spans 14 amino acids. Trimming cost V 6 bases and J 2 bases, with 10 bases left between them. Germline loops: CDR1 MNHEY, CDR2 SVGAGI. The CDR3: CASSRDTNTGELFF. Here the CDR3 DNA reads TGTGCCAGCAGCCGGGACACCAACACCGGGGAGCTGTTTTTT.

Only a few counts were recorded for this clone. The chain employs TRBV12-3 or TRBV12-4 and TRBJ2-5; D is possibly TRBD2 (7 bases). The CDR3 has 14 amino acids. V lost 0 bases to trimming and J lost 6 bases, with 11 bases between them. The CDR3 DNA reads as TGTGCCAGCAGTTTAGCGGGGGGGCATCAGACCCAGTACTTC. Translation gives CASSLAGGHQTQYF.

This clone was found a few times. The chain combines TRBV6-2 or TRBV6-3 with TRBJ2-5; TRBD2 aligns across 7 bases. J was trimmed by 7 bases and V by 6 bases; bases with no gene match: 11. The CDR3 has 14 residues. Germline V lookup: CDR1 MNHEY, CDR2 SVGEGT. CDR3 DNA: TGTGCCAGCAGCTCATCGGGCGGGGGAGTGACCCAGTACTTC. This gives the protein CASSSSGGGVTQYF.

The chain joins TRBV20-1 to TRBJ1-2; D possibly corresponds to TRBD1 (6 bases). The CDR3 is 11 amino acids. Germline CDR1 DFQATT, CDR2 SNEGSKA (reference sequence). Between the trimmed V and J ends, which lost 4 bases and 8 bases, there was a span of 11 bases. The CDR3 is CSATGARGYTF. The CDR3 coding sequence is TGCAGTGCTACAGGGGCCAGAGGCTACACCTTC.

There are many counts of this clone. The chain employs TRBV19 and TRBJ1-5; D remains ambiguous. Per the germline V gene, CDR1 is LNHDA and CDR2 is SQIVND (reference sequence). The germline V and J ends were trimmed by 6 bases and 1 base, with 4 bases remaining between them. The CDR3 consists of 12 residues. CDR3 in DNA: TGTGCCAGTAGAGGCAGCAATCAGCCCCAGCATTTT. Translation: CASRGSNQPQHF.

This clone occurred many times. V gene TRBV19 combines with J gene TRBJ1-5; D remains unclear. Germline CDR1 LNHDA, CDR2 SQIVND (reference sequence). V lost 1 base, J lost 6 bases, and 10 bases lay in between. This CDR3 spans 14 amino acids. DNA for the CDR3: TGTGCCAGTAGTATAGGCGGAGGCGGTCAGCCCCAGCATTTT. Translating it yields CASSIGGGGQPQHF. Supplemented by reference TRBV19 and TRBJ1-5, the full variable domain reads DGGITQSPKYLFRKEGQNVTLSCEQNLNHDAMYWYRQDPGQGLRLIYYSQIVNDFQKGDIAEGYSVSREKKESFPLTVTSAQKNPTAFYLCASSIGGGGQPQHFGDGTRLSIL.

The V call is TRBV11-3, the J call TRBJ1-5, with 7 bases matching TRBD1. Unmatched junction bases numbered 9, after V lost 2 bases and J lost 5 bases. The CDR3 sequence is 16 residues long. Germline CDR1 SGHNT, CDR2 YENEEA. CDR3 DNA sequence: TGTGCCAGCAGCTTAATATCCCGACAGGGCGATCAGCCCCAGCATTTT. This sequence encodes CASSLISRQGDQPQHF.

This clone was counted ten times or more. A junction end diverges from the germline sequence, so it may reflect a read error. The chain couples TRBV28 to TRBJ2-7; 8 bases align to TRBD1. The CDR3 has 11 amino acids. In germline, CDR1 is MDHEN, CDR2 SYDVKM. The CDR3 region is CASSPGQVPHF. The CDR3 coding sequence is TGTGCCAGCAGCCCGGGACAGGTACCCCACTTC.

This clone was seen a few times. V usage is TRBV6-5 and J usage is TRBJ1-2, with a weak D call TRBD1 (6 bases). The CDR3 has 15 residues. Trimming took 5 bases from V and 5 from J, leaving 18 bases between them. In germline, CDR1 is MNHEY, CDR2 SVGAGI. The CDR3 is CASSPQGRGIYGYTF. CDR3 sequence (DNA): TGTGCCAGCAGTCCACAGGGTAGGGGGATATATGGCTACACCTTC.

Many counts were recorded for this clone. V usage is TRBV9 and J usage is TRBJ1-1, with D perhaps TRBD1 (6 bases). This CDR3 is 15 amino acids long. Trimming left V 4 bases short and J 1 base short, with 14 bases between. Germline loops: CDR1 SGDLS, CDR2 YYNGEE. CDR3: CASSSTRGANTEAFF. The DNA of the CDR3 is TGTGCCAGCAGCTCCACCAGGGGCGCGAACACTGAAGCTTTCTTT.

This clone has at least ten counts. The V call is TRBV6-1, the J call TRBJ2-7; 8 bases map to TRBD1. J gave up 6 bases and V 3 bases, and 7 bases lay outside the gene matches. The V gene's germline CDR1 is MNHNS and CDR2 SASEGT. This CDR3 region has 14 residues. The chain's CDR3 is CASSETGEVLEQYF. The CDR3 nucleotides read TGTGCCAGCAGTGAGACAGGGGAGGTGCTCGAGCAGTACTTC.

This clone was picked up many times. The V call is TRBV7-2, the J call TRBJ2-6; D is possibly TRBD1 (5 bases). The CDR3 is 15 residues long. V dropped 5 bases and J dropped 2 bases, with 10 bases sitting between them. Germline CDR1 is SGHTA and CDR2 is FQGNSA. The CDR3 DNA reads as TGTGCCAGCAGCCAAACAGGCCCTGGGGCCAACGTCCTGACTTTC. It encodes CASSQTGPGANVLTF.

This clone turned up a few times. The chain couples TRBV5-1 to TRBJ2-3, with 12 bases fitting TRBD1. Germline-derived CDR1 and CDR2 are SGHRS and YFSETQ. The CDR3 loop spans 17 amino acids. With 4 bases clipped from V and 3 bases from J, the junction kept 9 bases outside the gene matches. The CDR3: CASSPGTGGELTDTQYF. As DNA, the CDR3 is TGCGCCAGCAGCCCCGGGACAGGGGGCGAGCTTACAGATACGCAGTATTTT.

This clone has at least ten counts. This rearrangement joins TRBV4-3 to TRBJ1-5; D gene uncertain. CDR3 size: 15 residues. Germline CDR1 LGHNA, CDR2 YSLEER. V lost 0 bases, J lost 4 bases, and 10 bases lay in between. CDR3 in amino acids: CASSQDGRSNQPQHF. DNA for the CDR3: TGCGCCAGCAGCCAAGATGGCAGATCAAATCAGCCCCAGCATTTT.

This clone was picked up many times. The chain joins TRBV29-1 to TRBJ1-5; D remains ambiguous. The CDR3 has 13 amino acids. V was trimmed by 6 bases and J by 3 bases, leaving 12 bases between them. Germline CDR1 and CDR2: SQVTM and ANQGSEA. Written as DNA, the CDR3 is TGCAGCGTGTCCGACACTTTCAATCAGCCCCAGCATTTT. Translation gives CSVSDTFNQPQHF.

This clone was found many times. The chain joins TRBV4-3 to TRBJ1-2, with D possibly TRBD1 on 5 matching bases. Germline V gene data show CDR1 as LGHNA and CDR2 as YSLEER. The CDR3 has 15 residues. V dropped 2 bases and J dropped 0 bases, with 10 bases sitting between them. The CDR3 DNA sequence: TGCGCCAGCAGCCAACGGGGGGTCCCTAACTATGGCTACACCTTC. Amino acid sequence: CASSQRGVPNYGYTF.

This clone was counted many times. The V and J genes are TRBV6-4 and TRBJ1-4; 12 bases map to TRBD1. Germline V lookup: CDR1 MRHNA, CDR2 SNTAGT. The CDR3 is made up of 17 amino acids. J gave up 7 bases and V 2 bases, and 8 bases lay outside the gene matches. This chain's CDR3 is CASSDGRDRGRVEKLFF. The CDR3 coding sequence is TGTGCCAGCAGTGACGGCCGGGACAGGGGGCGTGTTGAAAAACTGTTTTTT.

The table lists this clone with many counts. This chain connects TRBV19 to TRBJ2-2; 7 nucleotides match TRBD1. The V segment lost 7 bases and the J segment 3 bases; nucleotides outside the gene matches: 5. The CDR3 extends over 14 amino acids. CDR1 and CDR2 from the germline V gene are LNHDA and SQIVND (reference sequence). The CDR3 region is CASKTTGYTGELFF. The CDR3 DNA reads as TGTGCCAGTAAGACGACAGGGTACACCGGGGAGCTGTTTTTT.

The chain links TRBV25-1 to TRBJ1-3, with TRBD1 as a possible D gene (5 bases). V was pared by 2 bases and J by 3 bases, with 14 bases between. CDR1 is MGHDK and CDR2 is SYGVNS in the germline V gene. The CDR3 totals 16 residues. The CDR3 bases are TGTGCCAGCAGTGAACACGCGTGGGGGGATGGAAACACCATATATTTT. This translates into CASSEHAWGDGNTIYF.

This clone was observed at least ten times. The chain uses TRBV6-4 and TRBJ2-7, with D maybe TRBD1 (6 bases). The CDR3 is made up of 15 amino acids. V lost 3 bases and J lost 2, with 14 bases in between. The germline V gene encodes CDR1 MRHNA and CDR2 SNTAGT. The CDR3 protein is CASSEGKDSPYEQYF. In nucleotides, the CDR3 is TGTGCCAGCAGTGAGGGGAAGGACAGCCCCTACGAGCAGTACTTC.

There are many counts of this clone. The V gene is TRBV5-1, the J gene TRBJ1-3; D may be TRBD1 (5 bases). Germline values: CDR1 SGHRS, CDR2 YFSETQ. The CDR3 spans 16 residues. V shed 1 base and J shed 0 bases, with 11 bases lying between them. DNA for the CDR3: TGCGCCAGCAGCTTGCCCACAGGTAACTCTGGAAACACCATATATTTT. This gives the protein CASSLPTGNSGNTIYF.